Listed below are T cell receptor beta chains from one sample, sequenced in a study of cytomegalovirus exposure and HLA in healthy donors. Sequencing used immunoSEQ multiplex PCR; TCRdb keeps in-frame clones, though not all of them. The data hold approximately 160,000 clones, with roughly 76% observed a single time. Sequencing was done on a sample of PBMCs. The source is a human donor in good health. Both conserved end residues are part of each CDR3. D genes are given only for firm matches. Size is stated for part of the rows, as once, few or many counts, or as a class when the clone is expanded.

TRBD1	TRBJ1-6	TRBV28	NA	CASSLYDRGYLDSPLHF
NA	TRBJ2-7	TRBV9	NA	CASSRQGGWEQYF
NA	TRBJ1-5	TRBV27	NA	CASSPQYNQPQHF
TRBD1	TRBJ2-3	TRBV7-8	once	CASSSRTGPDTQYF
NA	TRBJ1-1	TRBV29-1	NA	CSVQRTEDTEAFF
TRBD2	TRBJ2-5	TRBV7-2	once	CASSLTSSGAQETQYF
NA	TRBJ1-2	TRBV7-2	few	CASSLARGGGYGYTF
NA	TRBJ2-1	TRBV7-9	NA	CASSRRGVGFF
NA	TRBJ1-2	TRBV25-1	NA	CASSSGPYGYTF
TRBD2	TRBJ2-2	TRBV6-6	few	CASRRPGGQSGELFF
NA	TRBJ1-1	TRBV4-3	NA	CASSQDSPMNTEAFF
TRBD2	TRBJ2-3	TRBV6-5	NA	CASSRTSGVPDTQYF
NA	TRBJ1-2	TRBV6-1	NA	CASRLTSGQSGYTF
TRBD1	TRBJ1-5	TRBV29-1	NA	CSVEGQGRQPQHF
NA	TRBJ2-7	TRBV29-1	NA	CSVERGSEQYF
NA	TRBJ1-3	TRBV6-5	few	CASSYSEDGNTIYF
TRBD1	TRBJ1-5	TRBV5-4	NA	CASSPPNGDRTARVRQPQHF
TRBD2	TRBJ2-3	TRBV19	NA	CASSMGLAVLTDTQYF
TRBD1	TRBJ1-4	TRBV7-8	once	CASSKLRDRGGTNEKLFF
NA	TRBJ2-3	TRBV7-9	NA	CASSVGATDTQYF
NA	TRBJ2-2	TRBV6-5	NA	CASSPRQHTGELFF
TRBD1	TRBJ2-1	TRBV27	NA	CASRRQGTNNEQFF
TRBD1	TRBJ1-5	TRBV2	once	CASRAPGQGSQPQHF
TRBD1	TRBJ1-1	TRBV4-1	NA	CASSQAGGLNTEAFF
NA	TRBJ1-6	TRBV11-3	NA	CASSPEVYSPLHF
NA	TRBJ2-1	TRBV5-8	NA	CASSGKGTSYNEQFF
TRBD1	TRBJ1-1	TRBV19	NA	CASVPQGVNTEAFF
TRBD2	TRBJ2-7	TRBV10-3	NA	CAISPGTRAYEQYF
NA	TRBJ2-3	TRBV7-9	NA	CASSLDYSDTQYF
NA	TRBJ1-5	TRBV7-8	NA	CASSLAGGGLGSNQPQHF
NA	NA	TRBV6-5	NA	CASSYSRTRAYEQYF
NA	TRBJ2-2	TRBV9	NA	CASSLSGPTGELFF
NA	TRBJ1-1	TRBV6-1	NA	CASGGITEAFF
NA	TRBJ2-7	TRBV7-2	few	CASSLGQNHYEQYF
TRBD1	TRBJ2-3	TRBV9	NA	CASSDSAQGAQEDTQYF